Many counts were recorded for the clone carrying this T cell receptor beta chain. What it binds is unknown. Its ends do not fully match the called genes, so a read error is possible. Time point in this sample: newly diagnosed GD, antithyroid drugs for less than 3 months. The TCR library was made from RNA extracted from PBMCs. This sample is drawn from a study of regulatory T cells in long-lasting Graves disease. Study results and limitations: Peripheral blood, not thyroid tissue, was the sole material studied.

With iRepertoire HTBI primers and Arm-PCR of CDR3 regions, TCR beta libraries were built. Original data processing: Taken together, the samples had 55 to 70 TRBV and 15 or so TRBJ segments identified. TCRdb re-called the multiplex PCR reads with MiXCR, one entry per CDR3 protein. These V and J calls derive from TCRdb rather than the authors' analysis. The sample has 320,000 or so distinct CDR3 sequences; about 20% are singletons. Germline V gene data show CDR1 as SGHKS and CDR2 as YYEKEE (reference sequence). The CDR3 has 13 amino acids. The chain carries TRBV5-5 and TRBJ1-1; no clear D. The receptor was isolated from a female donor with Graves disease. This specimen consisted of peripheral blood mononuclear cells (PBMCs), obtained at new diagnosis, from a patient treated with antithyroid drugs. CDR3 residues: CASSPDLNTEAFF. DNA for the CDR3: TGCGCCAGCAGCCCGGACCTGAACACTGAAGCTTTCTTT.